This TCR beta chain appears in the sequencing data of a study of cytomegalovirus exposure and HLA in healthy donors. About the research overall: Samples from HLA-typed donors yielded 65 million to 85 million unique TCRs in an early data release. Regarding the study as a whole: A few CMV-associated chains proved CMV antigen-specific in vitro.

A word on this clone: What it recognizes is unknown.

V lost 4 bases, J lost 8 bases, and 8 bases stayed unmatched. This CDR3 is 14 amino acids long. Germline-derived CDR1 and CDR2 are SGDLS and YYNGEE. This PCR relied on a set of 60 Vbeta primers and 13 Jbeta primers. Generated by immunoSEQ multiplex PCR, the TCRdb table keeps only in-frame clones and is missing some. The data hold over 80,000 clones, with over 55% observed a single time. The sample was PBMCs. The V gene is TRBV9, the J gene TRBJ1-4, with 7 bases identical to TRBD1. This sequence originates from a woman aged 18-29 years in good health and CMV-seropositive. The CDR3 DNA reads TGTGCCAGCAGCCCTCGGACAGGAAACGAAAAACTGTTTTTT. Protein sequence: CASSPRTGNEKLFF.